What follows is one T cell receptor beta chain and its context. Its cognate antigen is unknown. The CDR3 extends over 12 amino acids. V lost 6 bases to trimming and J lost 7 bases, with 16 bases between them. Germline CDR1 and CDR2: SQVTM and ANQGSEA. The assay was immunoSEQ multiplex PCR, and TCRdb's table has in-frame clones only and misses some. The sample yields about 770,000 clones, roughly two thirds seen once. These data are taken from a study of shared clonotypes between healthy human individuals. Study-wide context: Three plates each covered CD4 naive and memory; CD8 naive two, CD8 memory one. Whole-study findings and limits: A few donors showed sharing of approximately 5% of naive CD4 clonotypes. What naive subsets generally showed was a larger estimated richness than memory subsets showed.

This receptor was obtained from a woman aged 25-40 years in good health. The sample was memory CD4+ T cells sorted from blood. Subset indicated: CD45RA-negative fraction. This sequence joins TRBV29-1 and TRBJ2-7; tentatively, D is TRBD1 (6 bases). The CDR3 bases are TGCAGCGTGACCTCGACAGGTGGGGAGCAGTACTTC. Translating gives CSVTSTGGEQYF.